The rows below give T cell receptor beta chains drawn from one sample of a study of shared clonotypes between healthy human individuals. Measured with immunoSEQ multiplex PCR; TCRdb has only the in-frame clones, and not every one. The table lists around 480,000 clones, about 79% of them singletons. Input material: PBMCs. The receptors shown here come from a woman aged 40 to 50 in good health. Some clones in this sample may be carry-over from other donors' samples. CDR3s leave out the opening cysteine and the closing phenylalanine or tryptophan. D genes are given only for firm matches.

j_call: TRBJ1-1; d_call: TRBD1; v_call: TRBV27; cdr3_aa: ASSKDRENTEAF
j_call: TRBJ2-1; d_call: TRBD2; v_call: TRBV11-2; cdr3_aa: ASSLGGYGTTIYNEQF
j_call: TRBJ2-7; d_call: TRBD2; v_call: TRBV29-1; cdr3_aa: SVRGAGGAYEQY
j_call: TRBJ2-1; d_call: TRBD2; v_call: TRBV28; cdr3_aa: ASNSRRGSGRASLNEQF
j_call: TRBJ2-1; d_call: TRBD2; v_call: TRBV19; cdr3_aa: ASSRTRRGNNEQF
j_call: TRBJ2-5; d_call: -; v_call: TRBV5-4; cdr3_aa: ASSLQETQY
j_call: TRBJ1-1; d_call: -; v_call: TRBV29-1; cdr3_aa: SPGGWETEAF
j_call: TRBJ2-1; d_call: TRBD2; v_call: TRBV27; cdr3_aa: ASKISGAYNEQF
j_call: TRBJ1-3; d_call: -; v_call: TRBV4-2; cdr3_aa: ASSNLGAGNTIY
j_call: TRBJ1-5; d_call: -; v_call: TRBV10-1; cdr3_aa: ASRTGWVGDNQPQH
j_call: TRBJ2-3; d_call: -; v_call: TRBV11-3; cdr3_aa: ASSLNTSDTQY
j_call: TRBJ2-1; d_call: -; v_call: TRBV7-2; cdr3_aa: ASSLGGRTLMNEQF
j_call: TRBJ2-5; d_call: -; v_call: TRBV5-4; cdr3_aa: ASSLVSTGETQY
j_call: TRBJ2-3; d_call: TRBD2; v_call: TRBV19; cdr3_aa: ASSILSGIDTQY
j_call: TRBJ2-1; d_call: TRBD2; v_call: TRBV19; cdr3_aa: ASTPTSGPYNEQF
j_call: TRBJ1-1; d_call: -; v_call: TRBV18; cdr3_aa: ASSPRAGHYSQQEAF
j_call: TRBJ2-1; d_call: -; v_call: TRBV19; cdr3_aa: ASSIRGAASRNEQF
j_call: TRBJ2-5; d_call: -; v_call: TRBV6-1; cdr3_aa: ASSAGTDPETQY